Shown below are 23 T cell receptor beta chains from a single sample sequenced in a study of cytomegalovirus exposure and HLA in healthy donors. The PCR made use of 60 Vbeta and 13 Jbeta primers. This table comes from immunoSEQ multiplex PCR, and its TCRdb copy is limited to in-frame clones, with some not included. The sample yields 100,000 to 150,000 clones, under 80% seen once. What was sequenced was PBMCs. These receptor sequences come from a woman aged 55-69 years in good health and CMV-seropositive.

This clone was observed once. V usage is TRBV5-1 and J usage is TRBJ1-2; a weak D match, TRBD1 (6 bases). This CDR3 has 18 amino acids. V lost 3 bases, J lost 3 bases, and 24 bases lay in between. The germline CDR1 and CDR2 sequences are SGHRS and YFSETQ. The CDR3 is CASSSRYIEQGRDYGYTF. CDR3 DNA: TGCGCCAGCAGCTCCCGTTACATAGAACAGGGAAGAGACTATGGCTACACCTTC.

The chain recombines TRBV5-5 with TRBJ1-5; 11 bases agree with TRBD1. Unmatched junction bases numbered 6, after V lost 1 base and J lost 6 bases. Germline values: CDR1 SGHKS, CDR2 YYEKEE (reference sequence). The CDR3 covers 16 residues. CDR3: CASSLNTGQGGQPQHF. CDR3 in DNA: TGTGCCAGCAGCTTGAATACGGGACAGGGGGGTCAGCCCCAGCATTTT.

This clone was detected once. The chain joins TRBV11-2 to TRBJ1-1, with 10 nucleotides matching TRBD1. The CDR3 contains 17 residues. Germline CDR1 reads SGHAT; CDR2 reads FQNNGV. The V gene end was trimmed by 4 bases and the J gene end by 7 bases; junction bases not matched to a gene: 15. CDR3 coding DNA: TGTGCCAGCAGCTCCCACGGACAGGGGGTTGAGAGGGTTGAAGCTTTCTTT. This translates into CASSSHGQGVERVEAFF.

This clone has only a few counts. The rearrangement links TRBV2 to TRBJ2-3, with 10 bases that match TRBD2. The CDR3 covers 15 residues. Looked up from germline, CDR1 is SNHLY and CDR2 is FYNNEI. The V segment lost 1 base and the J segment 7 bases; nucleotides outside the gene matches: 5. The CDR3 region has the DNA TGTGCCAGCAGTGAAGTAGCGGGGGGTGGAAATACGCAGTATTTT. Its protein product is CASSEVAGGGNTQYF.

The chain recombines TRBV18 with TRBJ1-4, with D unresolved. The V gene's germline CDR1 is KGHSH and CDR2 LQKENI. The ends were cut back, 0 bases at V and 10 bases at J, with 9 bases in the middle. The length of the CDR3 is 13 residues. In DNA form, the CDR3 reads TGTGCCAGCTCACCACCGTCCATAGCAAAACTGTTTTTT. Translation: CASSPPSIAKLFF.

The J gene is TRBJ2-1, the V gene TRBV27, with TRBD1 identical over 8 bases. CDR1 is MNHEY, CDR2 SMNVEV, per germline (reference sequence). The junction had 7 bases not matched to a gene; V was cut back by 6 bases and J by 3 bases. CDR3 length equals 15 residues. The CDR3: CASRGPGQVYNEQFF. DNA of the CDR3: TGTGCCAGCAGGGGGCCGGGACAGGTCTACAATGAGCAGTTCTTC.

The chain is built from TRBV5-1 and TRBJ1-1; 10 bases agree with TRBD1. The V and J ends lost 3 bases and 7 bases, in that order; junction bases with no gene match: 12. Per germline, CDR1 SGHRS and CDR2 YFSETQ. The CDR3 has 16 residues. The CDR3 sequence: CASSSGQGVGIGEAFF. CDR3 nucleotides: TGCGCCAGCAGCTCAGGACAGGGGGTCGGGATAGGTGAAGCTTTCTTT.

The rearrangement joins TRBV15 to TRBJ1-6; TRBD1 agrees at 9 bases. The length of the CDR3 is 17 residues. CDR1 and CDR2 from the germline V gene are LNHNV and YYDKDF (reference sequence). The junction had 10 bases not matched to a gene; V was cut back by 0 bases and J by 10 bases. CDR3 DNA: TGTGCCACCAGCAGAGACCTACTCCGGGACAGGGTGTCACCCCTCCACTTT. This translates into CATSRDLLRDRVSPLHF.

This rearrangement joins TRBV7-8 to TRBJ1-1; D perhaps matches TRBD1 (5 bases). The germline V and J ends were trimmed by 6 bases and 0 bases, with 14 bases remaining between them. The CDR3 runs 15 residues. Germline V gene sequence: CDR1 SGHVS, CDR2 FQNEAQ. In DNA, the CDR3 is TGTGCCAGCAGTCCGAGACAGTCCTTGAACACTGAAGCTTTCTTT. Translated: CASSPRQSLNTEAFF.

The chain's CDR3 is CASSLIQGVNTGELFF. The CDR3 nucleotides read TGCGCCAGCAGCTTAATACAGGGTGTGAACACCGGGGAGCTGTTTTTT. This rearrangement joins TRBV5-1 to TRBJ2-2; possibly TRBD1 for D (6 bases). The CDR3 spans 16 residues. Germline V gene sequence: CDR1 SGHRS, CDR2 YFSETQ. V lost 2 bases and J lost 1, with 12 bases in between.

This sequence joins TRBV19 and TRBJ2-7; the D gene is possibly TRBD1 (5 bases). The CDR3 is made up of 15 amino acids. Germline V gene lookup returns CDR1 LNHDA and CDR2 SQIVND (reference sequence). Deletions cut 3 bases from V and 1 base from J, with 13 bases between. CDR3 region: CASSIARATSYEQYF. The CDR3 DNA reads TGTGCCAGTAGTATCGCCAGGGCGACATCCTACGAGCAGTACTTC.

The chain carries TRBV15 and TRBJ2-5; 7 bases are shared with TRBD1. The CDR3 length is 16 residues. V was clipped by 0 bases and J by 5 bases; unmatched bases: 9. The germline V gene encodes CDR1 LNHNV and CDR2 YYDKDF (reference sequence). DNA of the CDR3: TGTGCCACCAGCAGAGATAAGGGGGCAGGGGAGGAGACCCAGTACTTC. Protein sequence: CATSRDKGAGEETQYF.

This clone appeared a few times. A junction end diverges from the germline sequence, so it may reflect a read error. The chain recombines TRBV7-7 with TRBJ2-1, with a weak D call TRBD2 (7 bases). This CDR3 has 16 residues. Germline-derived CDR1 and CDR2 are SSHAT and FNYEAQ (reference sequence). The CDR3 bases are TGTGCTAGCAGCTTAGGGGGGGTTAGTTCCTACAATGAGCAGTTCTTC. Translated, it gives CASSLGGVSSYNEQFF.

J is TRBJ2-2 and V is TRBV4-1; the match to TRBD2 covers 11 bases. The trim removed 7 bases at V and 4 bases at J, leaving 5 bases unmatched. The CDR3 has 15 amino acids. Per the germline V gene, CDR1 is MGHRA and CDR2 is YSYEKL. CDR3 residues: CASKGTSGTTGELFF. The CDR3 nucleotides read TGCGCCAGCAAAGGGACTAGCGGCACCACCGGGGAGCTGTTTTTT.

This clone was counted once. The chain links TRBV7-8 to TRBJ1-1, with TRBD1 as a possible D gene (5 bases). The CDR3 extends over 14 amino acids. V was shortened by 1 base and J by 4 bases, with 10 bases between the two germline ends. Germline CDR1 is SGHVS and CDR2 is FQNEAQ. The CDR3 spells CASSLEAGLTEAFF. The DNA of the CDR3 is TGTGCCAGCAGCTTAGAGGCGGGACTCACTGAAGCTTTCTTT.

V is TRBV4-1 and J is TRBJ1-3; D remains ambiguous. This CDR3 spans 13 amino acids. CDR1 and CDR2 from the germline V gene are MGHRA and YSYEKL. V lost 4 bases and J 1 base, leaving 5 bases between the germline ends. This CDR3 is CASSRGSGNTIYF. CDR3 bases: TGCGCCAGCAGCCGAGGTTCTGGAAACACCATATATTTT.

This chain joins TRBV5-4 and TRBJ1-3; D call uncertain. V was cut by 0 bases and J by 4 bases, with 11 bases left in between. This CDR3 is built from 15 residues. The V gene's germline CDR1 is SGHNT and CDR2 YYREEE (reference sequence). The CDR3: CASSLEVGSGNTIYF. In DNA form, the CDR3 reads TGTGCCAGCAGCTTGGAGGTCGGGTCCGGAAACACCATATATTTT.

The J gene is TRBJ2-3, the V gene TRBV27; D is ambiguous. This CDR3 has 14 residues. Germline CDR1 and CDR2: MNHEY and SMNVEV (reference sequence). Trimming took off 2 bases at V and 0 bases at J, with 6 bases between the two ends. For the CDR3, the DNA is TGTGCCAGCAGTTTAACCACTAGCACAGATACGCAGTATTTT. Its protein is CASSLTTSTDTQYF.

V gene TRBV19 combines with J gene TRBJ2-5; 8 bases agree with TRBD2. V lost 7 bases, J lost 5 bases, and 9 bases stayed unmatched. The CDR3 has 14 residues. CDR1 is LNHDA, CDR2 SQIVND, per germline (reference sequence). This CDR3 is CASKRAGDKETQYF. The CDR3 DNA reads TGTGCCAGTAAACGAGCGGGGGACAAGGAGACCCAGTACTTC.

The CDR3: CAISDSEVNTGELFF. The CDR3 DNA follows: TGTGCCATCAGTGACTCTGAGGTGAACACCGGGGAGCTGTTTTTT. The rearrangement uses TRBV10-3 and TRBJ2-2; D not resolved. The CDR3 is made up of 15 amino acids. CDR1 and CDR2 (germline): ENHRY, SYGVKD. Between the trimmed V and J ends, which lost 3 bases and 1 base, there was a span of 9 bases.

This chain links TRBV9 with TRBJ2-7, with 7 bases matching TRBD2. Germline CDR1 is SGDLS and CDR2 is YYNGEE. The CDR3 has 15 amino acids. V was pared by 4 bases and J by 7 bases, with 14 bases of the junction left unmatched. The DNA of the CDR3 is TGTGCCAGCAGCATATCCGGGGGGACCCTTGAGGAGCAGTACTTC. Protein sequence: CASSISGGTLEEQYF.

The V call is TRBV7-2, the J call TRBJ2-1; 9 nucleotides agree with TRBD2. V gave up 6 bases and J gave up 1 base; unmatched junction bases: 7. This CDR3 contains 16 residues. Germline V gene sequence: CDR1 SGHTA, CDR2 FQGNSA. CDR3 DNA sequence: TGTGCCAGCAGTAATGCTCTAGCGGGGTCCTACAATGAGCAGTTCTTC. Encoded protein: CASSNALAGSYNEQFF. Full variable domain (outside the CDR3, taken from reference TRBV7-2 and TRBJ2-1): GAGVSQSPSNKVTEKGKDVELRCDPISGHTALYWYRQSLGQGLEFLIYFQGNSAPDKSGLPSDRFSAERTGGSVSTLTIQRTQQEDSAVYLCASSNALAGSYNEQFFGPGTRLTVL.

This clone was seen more than once but under ten times. The chain employs TRBV9 and TRBJ2-7; possibly TRBD2 for D (6 bases). The V end lost 4 bases, the J end lost 5 bases, and 19 bases lay between the germline ends. Germline CDR1 SGDLS, CDR2 YYNGEE. This CDR3 is built from 15 residues. CDR3 sequence: CASSPGVGGGHEQYF. The CDR3 nucleotides read TGTGCCAGCAGCCCGGGAGTGGGAGGAGGGCACGAGCAGTACTTC.